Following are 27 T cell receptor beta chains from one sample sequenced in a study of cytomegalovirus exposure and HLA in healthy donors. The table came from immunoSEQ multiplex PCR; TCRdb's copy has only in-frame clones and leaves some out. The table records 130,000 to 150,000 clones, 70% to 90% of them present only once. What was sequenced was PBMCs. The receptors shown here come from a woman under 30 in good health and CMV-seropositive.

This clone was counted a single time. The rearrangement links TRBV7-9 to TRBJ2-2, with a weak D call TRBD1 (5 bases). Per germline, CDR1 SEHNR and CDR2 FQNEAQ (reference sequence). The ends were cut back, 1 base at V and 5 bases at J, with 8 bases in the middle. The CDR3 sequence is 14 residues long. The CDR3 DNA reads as TGTGCCAGCAGCTTAGTACAGGCAACCGGGGAGCTGTTTTTT. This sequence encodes CASSLVQATGELFF.

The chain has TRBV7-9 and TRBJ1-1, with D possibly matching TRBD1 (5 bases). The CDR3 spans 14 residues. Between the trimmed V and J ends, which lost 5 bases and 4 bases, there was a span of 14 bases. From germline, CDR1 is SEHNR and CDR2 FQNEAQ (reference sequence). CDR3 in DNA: TGTGCCAGCAGCCCGCAGGGCCGGCGCACTGAAGCTTTCTTT. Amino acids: CASSPQGRRTEAFF.

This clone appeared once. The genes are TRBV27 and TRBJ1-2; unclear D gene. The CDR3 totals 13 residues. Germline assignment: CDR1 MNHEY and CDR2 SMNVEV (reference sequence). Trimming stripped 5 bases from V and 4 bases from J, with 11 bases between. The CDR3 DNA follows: TGTGCCAGCAGTAAAAACAAGATCTATGGCTACACCTTC. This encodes CASSKNKIYGYTF.

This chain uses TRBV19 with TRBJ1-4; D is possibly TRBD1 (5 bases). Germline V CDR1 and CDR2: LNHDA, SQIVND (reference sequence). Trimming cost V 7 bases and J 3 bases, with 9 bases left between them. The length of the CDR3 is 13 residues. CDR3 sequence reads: CASNQGANEKLFF. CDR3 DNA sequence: TGTGCCAGTAATCAGGGCGCTAATGAAAAACTGTTTTTT.

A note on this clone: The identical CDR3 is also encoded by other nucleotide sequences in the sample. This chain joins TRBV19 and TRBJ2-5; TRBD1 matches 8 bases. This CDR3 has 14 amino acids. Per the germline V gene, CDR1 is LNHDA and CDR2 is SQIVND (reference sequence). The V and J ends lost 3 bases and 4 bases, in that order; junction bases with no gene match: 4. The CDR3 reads CASSIGQGAETQYF. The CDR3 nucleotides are TGTGCCAGTAGTATCGGCCAGGGGGCAGAGACCCAGTACTTC.

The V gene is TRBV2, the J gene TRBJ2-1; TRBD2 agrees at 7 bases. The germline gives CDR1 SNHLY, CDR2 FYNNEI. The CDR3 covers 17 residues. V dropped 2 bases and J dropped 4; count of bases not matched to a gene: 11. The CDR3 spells CASSERAASGVYNEQFF. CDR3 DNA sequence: TGTGCCAGCAGTGAACGCGCGGCCAGCGGGGTATACAATGAGCAGTTCTTC.

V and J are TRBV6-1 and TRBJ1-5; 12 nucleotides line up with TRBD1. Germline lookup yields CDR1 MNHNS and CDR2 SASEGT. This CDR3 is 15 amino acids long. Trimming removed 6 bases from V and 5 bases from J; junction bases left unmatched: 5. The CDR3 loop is CASSGTGGLDQPQHF. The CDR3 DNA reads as TGTGCCAGCAGCGGGACAGGGGGCCTGGATCAGCCCCAGCATTTT.

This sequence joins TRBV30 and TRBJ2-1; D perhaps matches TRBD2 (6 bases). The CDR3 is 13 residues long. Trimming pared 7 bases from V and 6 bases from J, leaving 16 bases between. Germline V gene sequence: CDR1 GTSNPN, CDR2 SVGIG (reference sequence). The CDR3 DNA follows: TGTGCCTCGCCGATCCGGGGGTCCAATGAGCAGTTCTTC. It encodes CASPIRGSNEQFF.

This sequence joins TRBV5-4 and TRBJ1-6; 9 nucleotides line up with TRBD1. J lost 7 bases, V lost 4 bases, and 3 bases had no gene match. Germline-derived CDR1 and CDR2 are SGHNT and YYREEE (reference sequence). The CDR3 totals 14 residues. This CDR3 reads CASSPGQGNSPLHF. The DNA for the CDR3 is TGTGCCAGCAGCCCGGGACAGGGAAATTCACCCCTCCACTTT.

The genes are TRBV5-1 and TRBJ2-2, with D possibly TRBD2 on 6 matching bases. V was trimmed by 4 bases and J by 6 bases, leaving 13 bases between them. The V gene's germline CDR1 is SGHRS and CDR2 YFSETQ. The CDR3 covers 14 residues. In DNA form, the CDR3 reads TGCGCCAGCAGCCCGGGTTGGGAGGCCGGGGAGCTGTTTTTT. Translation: CASSPGWEAGELFF.

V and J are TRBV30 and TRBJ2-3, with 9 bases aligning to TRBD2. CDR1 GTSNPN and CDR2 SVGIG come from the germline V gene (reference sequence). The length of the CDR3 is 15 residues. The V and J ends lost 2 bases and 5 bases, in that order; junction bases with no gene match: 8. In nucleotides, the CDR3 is TGTGCCTGGAGTCGGTTAGCGGGAGTGGTAGATACGCAGTATTTT. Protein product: CAWSRLAGVVDTQYF.

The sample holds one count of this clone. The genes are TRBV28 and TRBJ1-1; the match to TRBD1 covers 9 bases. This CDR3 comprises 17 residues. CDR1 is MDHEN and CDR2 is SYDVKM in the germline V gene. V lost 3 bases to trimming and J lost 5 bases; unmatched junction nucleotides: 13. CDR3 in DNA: TGTGCCAGCAGTTTCTCGGTCTTGACAGGGGGTTGGACTGAAGCTTTCTTT. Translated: CASSFSVLTGGWTEAFF. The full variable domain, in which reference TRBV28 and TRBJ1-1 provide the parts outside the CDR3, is DVKVTQSSRYLVKRTGEKVFLECVQDMDHENMFWYRQDPGLGLRLIYFSYDVKMKEKGDIPEGYSVSREKKERFSLILESASTNQTSMYLCASSFSVLTGGWTEAFFGQGTRLTVV.

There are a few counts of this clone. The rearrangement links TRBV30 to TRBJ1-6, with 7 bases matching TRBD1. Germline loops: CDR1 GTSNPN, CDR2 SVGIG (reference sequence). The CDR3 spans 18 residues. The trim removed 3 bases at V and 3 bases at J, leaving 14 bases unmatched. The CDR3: CAWSARRTGLVYNSPLHF. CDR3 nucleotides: TGTGCCTGGAGCGCCCGCCGGACAGGTCTAGTCTATAATTCACCCCTCCACTTT.

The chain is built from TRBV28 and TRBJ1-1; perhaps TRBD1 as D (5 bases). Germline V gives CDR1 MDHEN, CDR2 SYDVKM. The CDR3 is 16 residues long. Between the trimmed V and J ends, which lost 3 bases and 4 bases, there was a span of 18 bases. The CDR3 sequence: CASSFLEGRVRTEAFF. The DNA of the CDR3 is TGTGCCAGCAGTTTCCTGGAGGGGAGGGTACGCACTGAAGCTTTCTTT.

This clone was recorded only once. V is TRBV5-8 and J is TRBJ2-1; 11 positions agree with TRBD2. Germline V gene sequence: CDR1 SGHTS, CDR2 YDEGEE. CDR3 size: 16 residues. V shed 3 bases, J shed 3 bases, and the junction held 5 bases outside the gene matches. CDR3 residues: CASSSMGLADYNEQFF. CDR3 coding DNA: TGTGCCAGCAGCTCGATGGGACTAGCGGACTACAATGAGCAGTTCTTC.

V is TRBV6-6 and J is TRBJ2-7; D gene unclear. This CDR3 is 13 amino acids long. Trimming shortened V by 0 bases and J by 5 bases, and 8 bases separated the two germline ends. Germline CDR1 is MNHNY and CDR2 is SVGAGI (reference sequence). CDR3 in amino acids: CASSYSLVHEQYF. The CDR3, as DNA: TGTGCCAGCAGTTACTCGTTAGTCCACGAGCAGTACTTC.

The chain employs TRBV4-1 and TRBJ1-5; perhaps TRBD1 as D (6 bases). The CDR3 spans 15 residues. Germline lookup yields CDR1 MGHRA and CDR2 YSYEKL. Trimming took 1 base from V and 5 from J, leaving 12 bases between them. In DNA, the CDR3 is TGCGCCAGCAGCCAAGCCCTCGACAGGTATCAGCCCCAGCATTTT. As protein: CASSQALDRYQPQHF.

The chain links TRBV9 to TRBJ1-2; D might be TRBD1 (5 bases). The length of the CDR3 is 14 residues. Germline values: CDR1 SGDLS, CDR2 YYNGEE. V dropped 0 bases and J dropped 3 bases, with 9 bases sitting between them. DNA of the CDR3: TGTGCCAGCAGCGTAGGTGGGGGGGACTATGGCTACACCTTC. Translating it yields CASSVGGGDYGYTF.

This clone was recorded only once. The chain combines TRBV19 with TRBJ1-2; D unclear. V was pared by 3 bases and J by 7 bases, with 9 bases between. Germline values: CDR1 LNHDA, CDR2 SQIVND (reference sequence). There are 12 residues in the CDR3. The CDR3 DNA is TGTGCCAGTAGTATTACCCCGAGTGGCTACACCTTC. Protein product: CASSITPSGYTF.

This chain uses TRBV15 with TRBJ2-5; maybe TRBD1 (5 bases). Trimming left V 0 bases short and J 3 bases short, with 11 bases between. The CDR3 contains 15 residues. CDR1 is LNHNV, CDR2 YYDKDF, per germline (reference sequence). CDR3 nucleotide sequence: TGTGCCACCAGCAGAGATAAAGGGGTGGAAGAGACCCAGTACTTC. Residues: CATSRDKGVEETQYF.

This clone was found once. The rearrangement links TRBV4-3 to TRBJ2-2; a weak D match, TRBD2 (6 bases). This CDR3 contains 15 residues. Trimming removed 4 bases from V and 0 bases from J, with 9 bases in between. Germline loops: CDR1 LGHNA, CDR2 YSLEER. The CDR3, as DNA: TGCGCCAGCAGCCGCGGGGACTCGAACACCGGGGAGCTGTTTTTT. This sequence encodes CASSRGDSNTGELFF.

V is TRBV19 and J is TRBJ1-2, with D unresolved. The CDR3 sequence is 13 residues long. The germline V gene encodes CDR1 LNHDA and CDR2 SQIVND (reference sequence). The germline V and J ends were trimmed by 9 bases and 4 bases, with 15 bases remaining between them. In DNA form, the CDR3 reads TGTGCCAGCAAACTTGCAGGTACCTATGGCTACACCTTC. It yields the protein CASKLAGTYGYTF.

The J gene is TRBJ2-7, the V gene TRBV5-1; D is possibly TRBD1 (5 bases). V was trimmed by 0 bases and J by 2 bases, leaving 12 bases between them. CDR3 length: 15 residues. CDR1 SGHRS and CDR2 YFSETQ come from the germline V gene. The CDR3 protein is CASSLDGEGAYEQYF. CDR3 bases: TGCGCCAGCAGCTTGGATGGGGAAGGGGCCTACGAGCAGTACTTC.

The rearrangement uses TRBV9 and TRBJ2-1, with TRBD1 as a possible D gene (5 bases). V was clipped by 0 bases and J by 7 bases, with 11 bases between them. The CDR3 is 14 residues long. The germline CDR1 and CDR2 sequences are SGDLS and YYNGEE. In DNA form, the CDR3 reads TGTGCCAGCAGCGTAGTGCCAGGGTGGAATGAGCAGTTCTTC. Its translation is CASSVVPGWNEQFF.

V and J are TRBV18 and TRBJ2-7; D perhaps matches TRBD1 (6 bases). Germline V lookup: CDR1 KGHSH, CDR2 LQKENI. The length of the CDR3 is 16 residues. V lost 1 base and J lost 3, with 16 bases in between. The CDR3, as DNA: TGTGCCAGCTCACCACGGATAGCAGGGGAAGTCTACGAGCAGTACTTC. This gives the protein CASSPRIAGEVYEQYF.

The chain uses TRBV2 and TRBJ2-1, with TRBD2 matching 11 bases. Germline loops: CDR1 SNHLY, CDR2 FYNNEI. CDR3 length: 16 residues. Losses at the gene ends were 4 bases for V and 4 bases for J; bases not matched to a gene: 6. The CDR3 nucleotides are TGTGCCAGCAGTGCGCATTCTAGCGGGGGGTACAATGAGCAGTTCTTC. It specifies CASSAHSSGGYNEQFF.

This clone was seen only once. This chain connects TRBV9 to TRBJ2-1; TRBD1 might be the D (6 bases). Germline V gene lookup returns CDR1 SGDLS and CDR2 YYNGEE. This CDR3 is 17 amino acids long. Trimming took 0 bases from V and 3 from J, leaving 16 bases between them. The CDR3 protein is CASSVAPITGFYNEQFF. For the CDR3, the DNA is TGTGCCAGCAGCGTAGCACCCATTACAGGGTTCTACAATGAGCAGTTCTTC.